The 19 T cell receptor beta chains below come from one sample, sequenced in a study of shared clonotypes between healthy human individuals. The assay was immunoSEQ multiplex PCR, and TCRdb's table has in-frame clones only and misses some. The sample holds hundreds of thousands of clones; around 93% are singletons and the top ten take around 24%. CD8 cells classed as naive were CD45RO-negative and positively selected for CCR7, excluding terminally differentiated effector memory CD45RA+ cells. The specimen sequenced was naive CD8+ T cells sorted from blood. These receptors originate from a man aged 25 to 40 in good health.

As DNA, the CDR3 is TGTGCCAGCAGCTTAGCGGTGGGGGCAAATGAAAAACTGTTTTTT. Its translation: CASSLAVGANEKLFF. The V gene is TRBV7-9, the J gene TRBJ1-4; possibly TRBD1 for D (6 bases). The germline CDR1 and CDR2 sequences are SEHNR and FQNEAQ (reference sequence). Trimming cost V 0 bases and J 5 bases, with 10 bases left between them. The CDR3 sequence is 15 residues long.

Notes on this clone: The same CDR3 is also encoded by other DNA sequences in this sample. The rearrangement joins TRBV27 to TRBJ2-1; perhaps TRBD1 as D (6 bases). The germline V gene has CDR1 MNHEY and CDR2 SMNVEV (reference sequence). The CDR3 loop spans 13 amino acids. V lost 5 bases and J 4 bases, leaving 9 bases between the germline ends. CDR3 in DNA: TGTGCCAGCAGTCCAAGGGGGTACAATGAGCAGTTCTTC. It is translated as CASSPRGYNEQFF.

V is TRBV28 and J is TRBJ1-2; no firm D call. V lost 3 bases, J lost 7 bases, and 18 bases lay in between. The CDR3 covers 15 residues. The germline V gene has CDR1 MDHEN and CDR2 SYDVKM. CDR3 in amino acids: CASSLYRDRAGGYTF. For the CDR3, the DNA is TGTGCCAGCAGTTTGTACCGGGATAGGGCCGGTGGCTACACCTTC.

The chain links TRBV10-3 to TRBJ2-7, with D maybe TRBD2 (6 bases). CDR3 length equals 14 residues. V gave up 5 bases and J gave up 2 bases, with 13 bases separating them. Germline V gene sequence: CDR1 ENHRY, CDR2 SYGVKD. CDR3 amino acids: CAISPPGLAYEQYF. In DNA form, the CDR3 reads TGTGCCATCAGTCCCCCGGGACTGGCCTACGAGCAGTACTTC.

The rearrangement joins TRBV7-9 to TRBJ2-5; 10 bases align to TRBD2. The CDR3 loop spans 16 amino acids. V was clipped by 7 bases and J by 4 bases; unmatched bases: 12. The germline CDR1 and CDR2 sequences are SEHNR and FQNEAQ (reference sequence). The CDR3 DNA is TGTGCCAGCATCAATTCTAGCGGGAGTTTTTTAGAGACCCAGTACTTC. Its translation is CASINSSGSFLETQYF.

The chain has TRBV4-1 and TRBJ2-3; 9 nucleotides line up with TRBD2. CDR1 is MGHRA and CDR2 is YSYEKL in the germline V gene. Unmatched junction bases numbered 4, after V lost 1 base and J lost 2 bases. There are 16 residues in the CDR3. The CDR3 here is CASSQVTSGYTDTQYF. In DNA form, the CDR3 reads TGCGCCAGCAGCCAAGTAACTAGCGGGTACACAGATACGCAGTATTTT.

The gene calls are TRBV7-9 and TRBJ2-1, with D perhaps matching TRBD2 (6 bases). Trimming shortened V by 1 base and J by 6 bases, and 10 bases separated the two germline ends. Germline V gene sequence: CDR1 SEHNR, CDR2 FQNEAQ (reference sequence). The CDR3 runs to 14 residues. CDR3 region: CASSLDWEVNEQFF. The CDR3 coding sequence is TGTGCCAGCAGCTTAGACTGGGAGGTCAATGAGCAGTTCTTC.

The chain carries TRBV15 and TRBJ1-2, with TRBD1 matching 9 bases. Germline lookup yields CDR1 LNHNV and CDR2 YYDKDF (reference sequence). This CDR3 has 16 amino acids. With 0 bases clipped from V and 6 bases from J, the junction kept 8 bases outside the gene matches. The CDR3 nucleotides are TGTGCCACCAGCAGAGATATCCCACAGGGGGCAGATGGCTACACCTTC. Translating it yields CATSRDIPQGADGYTF. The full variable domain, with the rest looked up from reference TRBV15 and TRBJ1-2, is DAMVIQNPRYQVTQFGKPVTLSCSQTLNHNVMYWYQQKSSQAPKLLFHYYDKDFNNEADTPDNFQSRRPNTSFCFLDIRSPGLGDTAMYLCATSRDIPQGADGYTFGSGTRLTVV.

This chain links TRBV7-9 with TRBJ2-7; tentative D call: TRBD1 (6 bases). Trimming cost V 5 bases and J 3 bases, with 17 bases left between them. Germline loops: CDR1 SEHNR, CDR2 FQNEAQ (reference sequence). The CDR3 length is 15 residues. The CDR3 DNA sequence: TGTGCCAGCAGCCGGCCGGGGCAGGGGAACTACGAGCAGTACTTC. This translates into CASSRPGQGNYEQYF.

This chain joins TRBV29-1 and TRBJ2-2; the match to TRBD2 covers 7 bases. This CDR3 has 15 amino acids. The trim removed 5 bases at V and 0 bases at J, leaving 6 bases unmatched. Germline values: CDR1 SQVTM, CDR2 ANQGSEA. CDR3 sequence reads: CSVNTGGPNTGELFF. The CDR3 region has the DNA TGCAGCGTTAACACGGGGGGTCCGAACACCGGGGAGCTGTTTTTT.

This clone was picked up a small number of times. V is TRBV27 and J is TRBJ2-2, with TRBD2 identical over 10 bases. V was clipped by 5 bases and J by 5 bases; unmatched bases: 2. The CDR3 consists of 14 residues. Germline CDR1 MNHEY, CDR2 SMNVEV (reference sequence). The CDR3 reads CASSPGLATGELFF. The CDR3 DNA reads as TGTGCCAGCAGTCCGGGACTAGCGACCGGGGAGCTGTTTTTT.

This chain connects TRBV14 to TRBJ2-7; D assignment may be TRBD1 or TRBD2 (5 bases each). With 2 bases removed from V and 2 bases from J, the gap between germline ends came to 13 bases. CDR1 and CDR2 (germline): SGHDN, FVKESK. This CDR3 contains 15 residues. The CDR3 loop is CASSQRKLGAYEQYF. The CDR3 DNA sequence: TGTGCCAGCAGCCAACGGAAACTAGGGGCCTACGAGCAGTACTTC.

The CDR3 sequence: CASSLYMGTGELFF. The CDR3 coding sequence is TGTGCCAGCAGCTTATATATGGGGACCGGGGAGCTGTTTTTT. This chain joins TRBV7-9 and TRBJ2-2; D not resolved. The CDR3 runs 14 residues. Germline V gene lookup returns CDR1 SEHNR and CDR2 FQNEAQ (reference sequence). V shed 2 bases and J shed 5 bases, with 9 bases lying between them.

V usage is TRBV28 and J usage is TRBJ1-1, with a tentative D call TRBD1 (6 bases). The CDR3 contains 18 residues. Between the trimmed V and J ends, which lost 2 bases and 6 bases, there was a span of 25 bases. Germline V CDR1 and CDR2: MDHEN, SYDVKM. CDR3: CASSLREGWGRLEPEAFF. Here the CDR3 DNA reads TGTGCCAGCAGTTTAAGAGAAGGGTGGGGGCGACTAGAGCCTGAAGCTTTCTTT.

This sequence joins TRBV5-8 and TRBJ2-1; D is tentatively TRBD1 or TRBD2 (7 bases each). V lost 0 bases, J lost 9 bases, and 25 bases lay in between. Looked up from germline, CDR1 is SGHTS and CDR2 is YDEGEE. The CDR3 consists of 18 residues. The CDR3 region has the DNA TGTGCCAGCAGCTTGGTGGGAGGGGGCGATAGGCGCTGGGGTGAGCAGTTCTTC. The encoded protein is CASSLVGGGDRRWGEQFF.

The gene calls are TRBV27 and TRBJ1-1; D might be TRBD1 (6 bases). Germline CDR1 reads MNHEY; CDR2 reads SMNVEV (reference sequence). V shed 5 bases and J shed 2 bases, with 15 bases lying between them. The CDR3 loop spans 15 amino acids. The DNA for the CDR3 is TGTGCCAGCAGTCTTCGACAGGACCTAAACACTGAAGCTTTCTTT. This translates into CASSLRQDLNTEAFF.

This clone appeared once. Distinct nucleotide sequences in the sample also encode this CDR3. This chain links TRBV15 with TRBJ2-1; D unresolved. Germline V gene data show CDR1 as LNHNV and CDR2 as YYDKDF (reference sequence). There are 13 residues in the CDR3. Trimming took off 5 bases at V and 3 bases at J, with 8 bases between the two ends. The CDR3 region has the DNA TGTGCCACCAGCCCCGTGGACTACAATGAGCAGTTCTTC. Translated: CATSPVDYNEQFF.

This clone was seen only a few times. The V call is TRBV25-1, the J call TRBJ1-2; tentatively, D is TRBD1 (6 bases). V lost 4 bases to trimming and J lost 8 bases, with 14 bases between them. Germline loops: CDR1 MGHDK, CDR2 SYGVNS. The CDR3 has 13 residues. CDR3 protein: CASSVWGGEGYTF. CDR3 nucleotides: TGTGCCAGCAGTGTCTGGGGGGGCGAAGGCTACACCTTC.

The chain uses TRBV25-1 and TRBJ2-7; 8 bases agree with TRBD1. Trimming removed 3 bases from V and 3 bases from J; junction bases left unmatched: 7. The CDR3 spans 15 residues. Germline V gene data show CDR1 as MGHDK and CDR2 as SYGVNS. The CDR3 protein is CASSERGQGGYEQYF. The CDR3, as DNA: TGTGCCAGCAGTGAGCGCGGACAGGGAGGCTACGAGCAGTACTTC.